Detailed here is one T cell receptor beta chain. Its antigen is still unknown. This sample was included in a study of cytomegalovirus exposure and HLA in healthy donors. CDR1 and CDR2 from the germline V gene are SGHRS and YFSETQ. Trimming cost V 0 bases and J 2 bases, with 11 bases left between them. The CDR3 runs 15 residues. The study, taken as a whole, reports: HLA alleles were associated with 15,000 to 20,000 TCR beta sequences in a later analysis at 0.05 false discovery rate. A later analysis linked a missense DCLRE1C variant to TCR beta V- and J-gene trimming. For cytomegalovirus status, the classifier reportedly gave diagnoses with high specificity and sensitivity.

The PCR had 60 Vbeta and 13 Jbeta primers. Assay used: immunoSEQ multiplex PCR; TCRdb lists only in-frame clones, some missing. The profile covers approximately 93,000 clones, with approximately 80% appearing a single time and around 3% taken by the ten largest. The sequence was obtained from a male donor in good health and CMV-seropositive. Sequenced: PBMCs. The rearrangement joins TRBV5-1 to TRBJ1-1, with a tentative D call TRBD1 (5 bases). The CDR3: CASSLARQGNTEAFF. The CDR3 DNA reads TGCGCCAGCAGCTTGGCCAGGCAGGGTAACACTGAAGCTTTCTTT.